This TCR beta chain was sequenced during a study of blood T cell repertoires in COVID-19. This CDR3 region has 16 residues. Germline V gene lookup returns CDR1 LNHDA and CDR2 SQIVND (reference sequence). V shed 5 bases and J 6 bases; nucleotides not matched to a gene: 10. Profiling relied on immunoSEQ multiplex PCR, and the TCRdb table lists in-frame clones only, not all of them. Of roughly 150,000 clones listed, about four fifths are singletons. The material sequenced was PBMCs or T cells enriched from blood (not recorded which). This chain links TRBV19 with TRBJ2-3, with 11 positions matching TRBD2. The receptor was derived from a woman aged 55-75 years who had recovered from COVID-19. The CDR3 loop is CASSSYSGGADDTQYF. The CDR3 DNA reads TGTGCCAGTAGTTCCTATAGCGGGGGGGCTGATGATACGCAGTATTTT.